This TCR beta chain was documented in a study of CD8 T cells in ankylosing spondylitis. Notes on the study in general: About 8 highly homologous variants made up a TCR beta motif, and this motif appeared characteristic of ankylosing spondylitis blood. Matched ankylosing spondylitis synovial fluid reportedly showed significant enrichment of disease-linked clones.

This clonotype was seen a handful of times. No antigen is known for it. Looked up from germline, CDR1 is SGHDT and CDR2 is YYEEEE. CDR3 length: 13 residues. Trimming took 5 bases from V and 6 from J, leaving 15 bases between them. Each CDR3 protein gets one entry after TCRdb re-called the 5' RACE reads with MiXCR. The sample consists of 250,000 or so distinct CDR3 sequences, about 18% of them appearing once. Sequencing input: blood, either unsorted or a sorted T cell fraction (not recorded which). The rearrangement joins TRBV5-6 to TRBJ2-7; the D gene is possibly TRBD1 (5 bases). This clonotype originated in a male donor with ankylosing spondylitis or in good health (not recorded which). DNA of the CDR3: TGTGCCAGCAGTTCCGACAGCTTATCCGAGCAGTACTTC. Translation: CASSSDSLSEQYF.